These 18 T cell receptor beta chains were sequenced from one sample in a study of human T cells and chemical hapten exposure. Time point indicated: patch test 2, 6 weeks after DPC sensitization. Specified treatment: therapeutic diphenylcyclopropenone sensitization with weekly scalp DPC. TCRdb itself ran the RACE reads through MiXCR, one entry per CDR3 protein. Among under 450,000 distinct CDR3 sequences, about 6% were seen once, and the ten largest hold around 5.6%. Sequences were derived from whole blood, sampled in connection with sensitization to the hapten diphenylcyclopropenone (DPC). The origin of the receptors is a woman between 18 and 29 years old with alopecia areata. Some clones in this sample may be carry-over from other donors' samples.

This clonotype turned up a few times. The J gene is TRBJ2-3, the V gene TRBV6-5, with 8 bases identical to TRBD1. CDR3 size: 16 residues. J was trimmed by 3 bases and V by 7 bases; bases with no gene match: 12. Germline V CDR1 and CDR2: MNHEY, SVGAGI. CDR3 nucleotides: TGTGCCAGCACCTCTTACGACAGGGGCGGAACAGATACGCAGTATTTT. Its translation is CASTSYDRGGTDTQYF.

In its sample, this clonotype was seen a few times. This rearrangement joins TRBV4-3 to TRBJ2-3; D is unresolved. Germline V gene lookup returns CDR1 LGHNA and CDR2 YSLEER. Trimming removed 0 bases from V and 6 bases from J, with 25 bases in between. The CDR3 runs to 19 residues. The CDR3 sequence is CASSQDLISGRPFVDTQYF. The CDR3 region has the DNA TGCGCCAGCAGCCAAGATCTTATTTCGGGCAGGCCGTTCGTCGATACGCAGTATTTT.

This clonotype was counted at least ten times. The rearrangement uses TRBV3-1 and TRBJ1-5; no reliable D call. The CDR3 has 13 residues. The V gene's germline CDR1 is LGHDT and CDR2 YNNKEL (reference sequence). Trimming took off 1 base at V and 5 bases at J, with 6 bases between the two ends. The CDR3 region is CASSQGRHQPQHF. DNA for the CDR3: TGTGCCAGCAGCCAAGGTCGTCATCAGCCCCAGCATTTT. Together with reference TRBV3-1 and TRBJ1-5, the CDR3 gives the full variable domain: DTAVSQTPKYLVTQMGNDKSIKCEQNLGHDTMYWYKQDSKKFLKIMFSYNNKELIINETVPNRFSPKSPDKAHLNLHINSLELGDSAVYFCASSQGRHQPQHFGDGTRLSIL.

The rearrangement uses TRBV12-5 and TRBJ2-7, with TRBD2 matching 7 bases. CDR3 size: 14 residues. The V and J ends lost 0 bases and 6 bases, in that order; junction bases with no gene match: 5. Germline CDR1 LGHNT, CDR2 FRNRAP. The DNA for the CDR3 is TGTGCTAGTGGTTTGGTTGCGGGGGTTCGCGAGCAGTACTTC. This sequence encodes CASGLVAGVREQYF. The whole variable domain, filled in from reference TRBV12-5 and TRBJ2-7, reads DARVTQTPRHKVTEMGQEVTMRCQPILGHNTVFWYRQTMMQGLELLAYFRNRAPLDDSGMPKDRFSAEMPDATLATLKIQPSEPRDSAVYFCASGLVAGVREQYFGPGTRLTVT.

V gene TRBV10-3 combines with J gene TRBJ2-7; D is unclear. The CDR3 consists of 15 residues. The germline V gene has CDR1 ENHRY and CDR2 SYGVKD. Trimming took off 2 bases at V and 1 base at J, with 12 bases between the two ends. The CDR3 here is CAISENSGSSYEQYF. CDR3 in DNA: TGTGCCATCAGTGAGAATTCCGGGTCGTCCTACGAGCAGTACTTC.

This clonotype has more than one count but fewer than ten. This rearrangement joins TRBV5-1 to TRBJ2-5; no reliable D call. The V end lost 0 bases, the J end lost 5 bases, and 17 bases lay between the germline ends. Germline-derived CDR1 and CDR2 are SGHRS and YFSETQ. This CDR3 has 16 residues. The CDR3 is CASSLGENRPGETQYF. The CDR3 nucleotides read TGCGCCAGCAGCTTGGGCGAAAACCGTCCTGGGGAGACCCAGTACTTC.

This clonotype was seen at least ten times. Possible read error: a much larger clone is one base away. The J gene is TRBJ1-5, the V gene TRBV2; a possible D gene is TRBD1 (5 bases). This CDR3 is built from 13 residues. With 2 bases removed from V and 4 bases from J, the gap between germline ends came to 6 bases. Germline lookup yields CDR1 SNHLY and CDR2 FYNNEI. The CDR3 spells CASSERGNQPQHF. In nucleotides, the CDR3 is TGTGCCAGCAGTGAACGGGGGAATCAGCCCCAGCATTTT.

The chain couples TRBV2 to TRBJ1-1; D may be TRBD1 (5 bases). V dropped 1 base and J dropped 4 bases, with 13 bases sitting between them. Germline values: CDR1 SNHLY, CDR2 FYNNEI. The length of the CDR3 is 15 residues. In nucleotides, the CDR3 is TGTGCCAGCAGTGAAGAGCCAATCGGGGCCACTGAAGCTTTCTTT. Residues: CASSEEPIGATEAFF.

This clonotype was counted many times. This rearrangement joins TRBV20-1 to TRBJ1-2; D may be TRBD1 (6 bases). The CDR3 consists of 15 residues. The V end was cut by 1 base, the J end by 3 bases, with 15 bases between. Germline V gives CDR1 DFQATT, CDR2 SNEGSKA (reference sequence). This CDR3 reads CSARGQGQIHYGYTF. CDR3 bases: TGCAGTGCTAGAGGCCAGGGGCAGATTCACTATGGCTACACCTTC.

Many counts were recorded for this clonotype. The genes are TRBV6-2 or TRBV6-3 and TRBJ1-5; TRBD1 matches 8 bases. There are 15 residues in the CDR3. From germline, CDR1 is MNHEY and CDR2 SVGEGT. Trimming cost V 6 bases and J 7 bases; bases outside gene matches: 11. In DNA form, the CDR3 reads TGTGCCAGCAGCCCCGGACAGGGCTCGGGGCAGCCCCAGCATTTT. Translating it yields CASSPGQGSGQPQHF.

At least ten counts were recorded for this clonotype. The rearrangement uses TRBV10-3 and TRBJ2-7; D possibly corresponds to TRBD2 (6 bases). The V gene lost 2 bases and the J gene lost 1 base, with 12 bases spanning the gap. Germline values: CDR1 ENHRY, CDR2 SYGVKD. This CDR3 region has 15 residues. CDR3 DNA: TGTGCCATCAGTGAGCTACTAGCAGATTCCTACGAGCAGTACTTC. Translating it yields CAISELLADSYEQYF.

This clonotype was counted at least ten times. J is TRBJ1-2 and V is TRBV18; D is ambiguous. Trimming took 0 bases from V and 4 from J, leaving 9 bases between them. CDR1 and CDR2 (germline): KGHSH, LQKENI. The CDR3 is 14 amino acids. For the CDR3, the DNA is TGTGCCAGCTCACCACCGCAACCCACCTATGGCTACACCTTC. Its protein is CASSPPQPTYGYTF. The whole variable domain, remainder taken from reference TRBV18 and TRBJ1-2, is NAGVMQNPRHLVRRRGQEARLRCSPMKGHSHVYWYRQLPEEGLKFMVYLQKENIIDESGMPKERFSAEFPKEGPSILRIQQVVRGDSAAYFCASSPPQPTYGYTFGSGTRLTVV.

With regard to this clonotype: One junction end does not reproduce the germline sequence, and a read error may be involved. The V call is TRBV12-3 or TRBV12-4, the J call TRBJ1-5; no clear D. CDR3 length: 13 residues. The CDR3 region has the DNA TGTGCCAACAGTATGAATAGCAATCAGCCCCAGCATTTT. Protein sequence: CANSMNSNQPQHF.

This clonotype was counted ten times or more. This rearrangement joins TRBV6-5 to TRBJ1-1; unclear D gene. This CDR3 has 14 residues. V lost 6 bases to trimming and J lost 3 bases, with 14 bases between them. Germline V gene lookup returns CDR1 MNHEY and CDR2 SVGAGI. CDR3 residues: CASSPTYSDTEAFF. The CDR3 DNA reads as TGTGCCAGCAGCCCTACTTATTCGGACACTGAAGCTTTCTTT.

This clonotype was picked up many times. The gene calls are TRBV6-6 and TRBJ1-1; D call uncertain. Trimming took 5 bases from V and 0 from J, leaving 13 bases between them. The germline CDR1 and CDR2 sequences are MNHNY and SVGAGI (reference sequence). CDR3 length: 15 amino acids. The CDR3 region is CASSPDKQMNTEAFF. Written as DNA, the CDR3 is TGTGCCAGCAGTCCGGATAAGCAGATGAACACTGAAGCTTTCTTT.

This clonotype was detected ten times or more. This chain links TRBV12-3 or TRBV12-4 with TRBJ2-2; possibly TRBD1 for D (6 bases). The ends were cut back, 3 bases at V and 0 bases at J, with 8 bases in the middle. This CDR3 comprises 15 residues. CDR3 amino acids: CASSLGHPNTGELFF. DNA for the CDR3: TGTGCCAGCAGTTTGGGACACCCGAACACCGGGGAGCTGTTTTTT.

This clonotype came up a few times. The chain is built from TRBV28 and TRBJ1-5, with D tentatively TRBD1 (5 bases). The CDR3 is 18 residues long. CDR1 is MDHEN, CDR2 SYDVKM, per germline. The V end was cut by 6 bases, the J end by 0 bases, with 21 bases between. The CDR3 sequence: CASRSRDGLSYSNQPQHF. CDR3 coding DNA: TGTGCCAGCAGATCCCGGGACGGATTGTCTTATAGCAATCAGCCCCAGCATTTT.

This chain links TRBV24-1 with TRBJ2-1; D ambiguous. V dropped 9 bases and J dropped 9 bases, with 5 bases sitting between them. The CDR3 extends over 9 amino acids. The germline V gene encodes CDR1 KGHDR and CDR2 SFDVKD. CDR3 in amino acids: CATGVEQFF. The CDR3 nucleotides are TGTGCCACCGGGGTTGAGCAGTTCTTC.